These 31 T cell receptor beta chains share one sample of origin, sequenced in a study of breast tumors, draining lymph nodes, adjacent tissues (TCRdb year 2016). The method was multiplex PCR. TCRdb records Illumina HiSeq 2000 as the sequencer. TCRdb applied fastp at Q25 and MiXCR to the public reads, then kept only in-frame beta chains. All rows with the same CDR3 protein become a single entry with the most common DNA and genes. The sample table contains 200,000 or so distinct CDR3 sequences; only one count was recorded for roughly 29% of them. Around 4.5% of the sample belongs to the ten largest clones. The lymph node samples were taken from the axillary draining lymph nodes of breast cancer patients. The source material was axillary lymph node tissue. The receptor source for this set is a female donor with breast cancer. Some clones in this sample may be carry-over from other donors' samples.

Note on this clonotype: Since a much larger clone is just one base distant, this may be a read error. This chain's CDR3 is CSARGQITYAQYF. The CDR3 DNA follows: TGCAGTGCCCGGGGACAGATTACCTACGCGCAGTACTTC. The J gene is TRBJ2-7, the V gene TRBV20-1, with 7 bases fitting TRBD1. The CDR3 is made up of 13 amino acids. Germline V gene lookup returns CDR1 DFQATT and CDR2 SNEGSKA (reference sequence).

This clonotype was seen only a few times. V is TRBV3-1 and J is TRBJ2-2; the D gene is possibly TRBD2 (7 bases). The CDR3 spans 15 residues. Germline CDR1 and CDR2: LGHDT and YNNKEL (reference sequence). The V and J ends lost 7 bases and 6 bases respectively, with 18 bases between them. The CDR3 nucleotides read TGTGCCAGCAAGGAGGGGGGGGCGCTTGCCGGGGAGCTGTTTTTT. This translates into CASKEGGALAGELFF.

This clonotype was detected ten times or more. This rearrangement joins TRBV5-4 to TRBJ2-7, with TRBD1 matching over 10 bases. Trimming at V came to 5 bases and at J to 2 bases, leaving 7 bases not matched to a gene. Germline V gene data show CDR1 as SGHNT and CDR2 as YYREEE (reference sequence). The CDR3 is 15 amino acids. The CDR3 here is CASSSGTGDPYEQYF. The CDR3, as DNA: TGTGCCAGCAGTTCCGGGACAGGGGACCCCTACGAGCAGTACTTC.

The sample holds many counts of this clonotype. The chain links TRBV29-1 to TRBJ2-7; 9 positions agree with TRBD1. CDR1 SQVTM and CDR2 ANQGSEA come from the germline V gene. V was pared by 6 bases and J by 4 bases, with 7 bases of the junction left unmatched. This CDR3 region has 13 residues. CDR3 in DNA: TGCAGCGTCCCGGGACAGGGTAGTTACGAGCAGTACTTC. Amino acid sequence: CSVPGQGSYEQYF.

The rearrangement links TRBV25-1 to TRBJ1-5; D is perhaps TRBD1 (5 bases). The germline gives CDR1 MGHDK, CDR2 SYGVNS. This CDR3 has 15 residues. V lost 2 bases and J lost 11, with 19 bases in between. The CDR3 protein is CASSEGGTSEETQHF. CDR3 sequence (DNA): TGTGCCAGCAGTGAAGGTGGGACTAGCGAGGAGACCCAGCATTTT.

The chain joins TRBV7-9 to TRBJ2-3; 7 bases are a match to TRBD2. The CDR3 spans 16 residues. Germline assignment: CDR1 SEHNR and CDR2 FQNEAQ (reference sequence). Trimming cost V 5 bases and J 6 bases; bases outside gene matches: 14. The CDR3 DNA reads as TGTGCCAGCAGCCCTCCGGGGGAGGGGACCCTCGATACGCAGTATTTT. Its protein product is CASSPPGEGTLDTQYF.

This clonotype was found a few times. This sequence may be a read error, since a much larger clone differs from it by one base. The J gene is TRBJ2-7, the V gene TRBV5-6; possible D gene TRBD1, 5 bases. Germline V lookup: CDR1 SGHDT, CDR2 YYEEEE. With 1 base removed from V and 7 bases from J, the gap between germline ends came to 15 bases. This CDR3 is built from 14 residues. CDR3 sequence reads: CASSLPVPDTEQYF. CDR3 nucleotides: TGTGCCAGCAGCTTGCCGGTCCCGGACACGGAGCAGTACTTC.

At least ten counts were recorded for this clonotype. V and J are TRBV6-1 and TRBJ1-2; D remains ambiguous. Germline V lookup: CDR1 MNHNS, CDR2 SASEGT. The CDR3 consists of 13 residues. The V gene lost 1 base and the J gene lost 0 bases, with 3 bases spanning the gap. The CDR3 region is CASSEGTNYGYTF. The CDR3 region has the DNA TGTGCCAGCAGTGAAGGGACTAACTATGGCTACACCTTC.

This clonotype appeared a few times. The chain uses TRBV15 and TRBJ1-1; D is perhaps TRBD1 (6 bases). V lost 3 bases and J 0 bases, leaving 11 bases between the germline ends. CDR1 LNHNV and CDR2 YYDKDF come from the germline V gene (reference sequence). The CDR3 length is 15 residues. CDR3 sequence (DNA): TGTGCCACCAGCAGCCGGACAGTGATGAACACTGAAGCTTTCTTT. This translates into CATSSRTVMNTEAFF.

This clonotype was counted between two and nine times. A much larger clone differs by one base, so this may be a read error. The chain recombines TRBV13 with TRBJ1-2, with D unresolved. The CDR3 sequence is 13 residues long. Germline CDR1 is PRHDT and CDR2 is FYEKMQ (reference sequence). V was pared by 4 bases and J by 4 bases, with 10 bases between. The CDR3 DNA sequence: TGTGCCAGCAGCTCGCCATCCAGCTATGGCTACACCTTC. It is translated as CASSSPSSYGYTF.

The table lists this clonotype with many counts. The chain joins TRBV5-1 to TRBJ1-3; 10 bases are shared with TRBD1. V was pared by 4 bases and J by 3 bases, with 4 bases of the junction left unmatched. Germline CDR1 reads SGHRS; CDR2 reads YFSETQ. The CDR3 loop spans 15 amino acids. The CDR3 protein is CASSAGTGVGNTIYF. As DNA, the CDR3 is TGCGCCAGCAGCGCCGGGACAGGGGTTGGAAACACCATATATTTT.

This clonotype was counted at least ten times. J is TRBJ2-7 and V is TRBV4-1; 7 bases fit TRBD1. This CDR3 has 13 amino acids. Unmatched junction bases numbered 5, after V lost 3 bases and J lost 6 bases. From germline, CDR1 is MGHRA and CDR2 YSYEKL. CDR3 sequence reads: CASSQVQGTEQYF. The CDR3 nucleotides read TGCGCCAGCAGCCAGGTACAGGGGACCGAGCAGTACTTC.

The genes are TRBV24-1 and TRBJ1-6; D is possibly TRBD1 (5 bases). The CDR3 has 12 amino acids. Per germline, CDR1 KGHDR and CDR2 SFDVKD. The V end was cut by 6 bases, the J end by 10 bases, with 9 bases between. The CDR3 bases are TGTGCCACCAGTCTGGGGGACTCACCCCTCCACTTT. Its translation is CATSLGDSPLHF.

The V gene is TRBV29-1, the J gene TRBJ1-1; no firm D call. V gave up 1 base and J gave up 0 bases, with 12 bases separating them. Germline CDR1 reads SQVTM; CDR2 reads ANQGSEA. This CDR3 has 15 residues. CDR3 loop: CSVEVPGFMNTEAFF. The CDR3, as DNA: TGCAGCGTTGAAGTCCCTGGATTCATGAACACTGAAGCTTTCTTT.

As concerns this clonotype: A junction boundary mismatches the germline segment, possibly from a read error. The V and J genes are TRBV25-1 and TRBJ2-3; a possible D gene is TRBD2 (5 bases). The CDR3 contains 11 residues. CDR1 is MGHDK, CDR2 SYGVNS, per germline. CDR3 DNA: TGTACCAGCAGAGATGAGGCTAGCAAGTATTTT. Protein sequence: CTSRDEASKYF.

Many counts were recorded for this clonotype. The chain carries TRBV4-2 and TRBJ2-7; 12 nucleotides align to TRBD2. The CDR3 has 15 amino acids. The germline V gene encodes CDR1 LGHNA and CDR2 YNFKEQ. V was clipped by 4 bases and J by 0 bases; unmatched bases: 1. The CDR3 nucleotides read TGTGCCAGCAGCCCACTAGCGGGGGGCTCCTACGAGCAGTACTTC. Translating gives CASSPLAGGSYEQYF.

This clonotype has more than one count but fewer than ten. This may stem from a read error, because a much larger clone lies one nucleotide away. The chain uses TRBV12-3 or TRBV12-4 and TRBJ2-7, with D unclear. CDR3 length: 11 residues. With 5 bases removed from V and 6 bases from J, the gap between germline ends came to 8 bases. DNA of the CDR3: TGTGCCAGCAGTCACTGGGGCGAGCAGTACTTC. Translation: CASSHWGEQYF.

This clonotype was recorded at least ten times. The V call is TRBV20-1, the J call TRBJ1-2; tentative D call: TRBD1 (5 bases). CDR3 length: 13 residues. V lost 4 bases to trimming and J lost 2 bases, with 11 bases between them. Germline V lookup: CDR1 DFQATT, CDR2 SNEGSKA (reference sequence). This chain's CDR3 is CSAIRQNNYGYTF. CDR3 nucleotides: TGCAGTGCTATCCGACAGAACAACTATGGCTACACCTTC.

This clonotype was counted a few times. The chain uses TRBV19 and TRBJ1-1; the D is unclear. Germline CDR1 is LNHDA and CDR2 is SQIVND (reference sequence). Trimming cost V 8 bases and J 1 base, with 11 bases left between them. The CDR3 extends over 13 amino acids. The CDR3 region is CASRYESNTEAFF. The CDR3 coding sequence is TGTGCCAGTCGCTACGAATCGAACACTGAAGCTTTCTTT.

The table lists this clonotype with many counts. The J gene is TRBJ1-6, the V gene TRBV3-1, with 7 bases matching TRBD1. The CDR3 spans 16 residues. The V segment lost 0 bases and the J segment 7 bases; nucleotides outside the gene matches: 6. The germline V gene encodes CDR1 LGHDT and CDR2 YNNKEL (reference sequence). CDR3 sequence (DNA): TGTGCCAGCAGCCAAGATCCAGGACAGGTCAATTCACCCCTCCACTTT. The encoded protein is CASSQDPGQVNSPLHF.

To note about this clonotype: This clone may be a read error of a much larger clone one base away. The chain combines TRBV20-1 with TRBJ1-1; D perhaps matches TRBD1 (6 bases). The CDR3 has 11 amino acids. The germline V gene encodes CDR1 DFQATT and CDR2 SNEGSKA (reference sequence). The CDR3 coding sequence is TGCAGTGGCAGGGGCAATACTGAAGCTTCCTTT. This translates into CSGRGNTEASF.

Many counts were recorded for this clonotype. The chain carries TRBV5-6 and TRBJ2-7, with TRBD2 identical over 10 bases. J was trimmed by 0 bases and V by 3 bases; bases with no gene match: 0. This CDR3 region has 14 residues. CDR1 and CDR2 (germline): SGHDT, YYEEEE. The CDR3 is CASSSSGSSYEQYF. CDR3 coding DNA: TGTGCCAGCAGCTCTAGCGGGAGCTCCTACGAGCAGTACTTC. Combining the CDR3 with reference TRBV5-6 and TRBJ2-7 gives the whole variable domain DAGVTQSPTHLIKTRGQQVTLRCSPKSGHDTVSWYQQALGQGPQFIFQYYEEEERQRGNFPDRFSGHQFPNYSSELNVNALLLGDSALYLCASSSSGSSYEQYFGPGTRLTVT.

In DNA form, the CDR3 reads TGTGCCAGCAGTTTAGCGACTAGCGGGGGGGCATTTGAGCAGTTCTTC. It specifies CASSLATSGGAFEQFF. The rearrangement links TRBV12-3 or TRBV12-4 to TRBJ2-1; 14 nucleotides agree with TRBD2. This CDR3 has 16 amino acids. J lost 9 bases, V lost 0 bases, and 4 bases had no gene match.

With respect to this clonotype: A much larger clone differs from this one at a single base, so this may be a read error. The V gene is TRBV19, the J gene TRBJ1-5, with 11 bases aligning to TRBD1. The germline V gene has CDR1 LNHDA and CDR2 SQIVND (reference sequence). V shed 5 bases, J shed 7 bases, and the junction held 19 bases outside the gene matches. The CDR3 covers 19 residues. The CDR3 coding sequence is TGTGCCAGTAGTTTTCCCGCCGGGACAGGGGGGACCCTAGCGCAGCCCCAGCATTTT. Protein sequence: CASSFPAGTGGTLAQPQHF.

In its sample, this clonotype was seen a few times. A read error is possible here, since a much larger clone lies one base away. This chain uses TRBV20-1 with TRBJ2-1, with 8 bases aligning to TRBD2. Germline V gives CDR1 DFQATT, CDR2 SNEGSKA (reference sequence). This CDR3 spans 14 amino acids. With 7 bases clipped from V and 9 bases from J, the junction kept 14 bases outside the gene matches. The CDR3 DNA reads as TGCAGTGTCGACGACCTAGCGGGCGGGGCTGAGCAGTTCTTC. Protein: CSVDDLAGGAEQFF.

This clonotype came up a few times. This sequence may be a read error, since a much larger clone differs from it by one base. V is TRBV20-1 and J is TRBJ2-1, with 11 nucleotides matching TRBD2. CDR1 and CDR2 from the germline V gene are DFQATT and SNEGSKA (reference sequence). J lost 9 bases, V lost 6 bases, and 10 bases had no gene match. This CDR3 is 14 amino acids long. CDR3 sequence (DNA): TGCAGTGCCATAGCGGGAGGGATCCACACTGAGCAGTTCTTC. Translating it yields CSAIAGGIHTEQFF.

Concerning this clonotype: Lacking the conserved final phenylalanine or tryptophan, this CDR3 likely reflects a read error. This rearrangement joins TRBV7-9 to TRBJ1-6, with D unclear. This CDR3 is built from 14 residues. Germline V CDR1 and CDR2: SEHNR, FQNEAQ (reference sequence). V shed 2 bases and J shed 7 bases, with 9 bases lying between them. CDR3 nucleotide sequence: TGTGCCAGCAGCTTACGTCAAAACAATTCACCCCTCCACCTT. Its protein is CASSLRQNNSPLHL.

DNA for the CDR3: TGTGCCAGCACCTGGGGGACCAACGTCCTGACTTTC. It translates to CASTWGTNVLTF. This sequence joins TRBV13 and TRBJ2-6, with D tentatively TRBD1 or TRBD2 (5 bases each). The germline CDR1 and CDR2 sequences are PRHDT and FYEKMQ (reference sequence). The CDR3 loop spans 12 amino acids. Trimming pared 7 bases from V and 8 bases from J, leaving 9 bases between.

J is TRBJ2-5 and V is TRBV27, with D unclear. CDR1 MNHEY and CDR2 SMNVEV come from the germline V gene (reference sequence). This CDR3 comprises 13 residues. V was trimmed by 2 bases and J by 5 bases, leaving 9 bases between them. The CDR3 region is CASSLQSRETQYF. The CDR3 DNA reads as TGTGCCAGCAGTTTACAGTCGCGGGAGACCCAGTACTTC.

At least ten counts were recorded for this clonotype. CDR3 sequence (DNA): TGTGCCAGCAGTGACCTAGCGGGAGGGTATAATGAGCAGTTCTTC. It specifies CASSDLAGGYNEQFF. This chain connects TRBV2 to TRBJ2-1; TRBD2 agrees at 12 bases. The CDR3 consists of 15 residues. Unmatched junction bases numbered 4, after V lost 3 bases and J lost 7 bases. Germline loops: CDR1 SNHLY, CDR2 FYNNEI. Full variable domain (missing parts from reference TRBV2 and TRBJ2-1): EPEVTQTPSHQVTQMGQEVILRCVPISNHLYFYWYRQILGQKVEFLVSFYNNEISEKSEIFDDQFSVERPDGSNFTLKIRSTKLEDSAMYFCASSDLAGGYNEQFFGPGTRLTVL.

This clonotype occurred many times. The chain joins TRBV2 to TRBJ2-5; 10 nucleotides agree with TRBD1. Germline values: CDR1 SNHLY, CDR2 FYNNEI. With 6 bases clipped from V and 4 bases from J, the junction kept 5 bases outside the gene matches. The CDR3 length is 14 residues. CDR3: CASRETGGRETQYF. CDR3 DNA sequence: TGTGCCAGCAGAGAGACAGGGGGCCGAGAGACCCAGTACTTC.